This T cell receptor beta chain was found in a study of CD8 T cells in Susac syndrome. This clonotype has a single count. In germline, CDR1 is MGHRA, CDR2 YSYEKL. V lost 3 bases and J lost 5; bases outside the gene matches: 9. The CDR3 is 17 residues long. The authors reverse transcribed about 0.5 to 1 ug RNA with random hexamers. Across 54 Vbeta and 13 Jbeta, TCR beta CDR3 was amplified with immunoSEQ multiplex PCR. TCRdb re-called the immunoSEQ multiplex PCR reads with MiXCR, one entry per CDR3 protein. The table has some 120,000 distinct CDR3 sequences, 94% seen once; the top ten hold around 0.12%. The receptor's source is a human donor with multiple sclerosis. V is TRBV4-1 and J is TRBJ2-5; 13 bases line up with TRBD2. The sample comprised CD4+ T cells from PBMCs. The CDR3 DNA reads TGCGCCAGCAGCCAGCTCACTAGCGGGGGGGCGCGTGAGACCCAGTACTTC. Protein product: CASSQLTSGGARETQYF.